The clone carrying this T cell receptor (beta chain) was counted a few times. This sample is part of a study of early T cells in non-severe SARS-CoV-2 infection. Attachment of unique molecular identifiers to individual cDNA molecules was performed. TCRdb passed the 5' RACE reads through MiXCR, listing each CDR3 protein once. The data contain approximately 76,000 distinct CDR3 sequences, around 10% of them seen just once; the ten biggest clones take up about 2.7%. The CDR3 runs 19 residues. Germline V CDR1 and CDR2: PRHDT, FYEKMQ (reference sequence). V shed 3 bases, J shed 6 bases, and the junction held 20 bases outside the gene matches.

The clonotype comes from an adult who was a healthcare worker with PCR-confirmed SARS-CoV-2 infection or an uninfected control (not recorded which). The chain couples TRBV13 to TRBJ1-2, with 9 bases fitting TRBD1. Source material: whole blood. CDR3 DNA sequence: TGTGCCAGCAGCTTTTCTCTGGACAGGGGCTTGTCAGATGGGCATGGCTACACCTTC. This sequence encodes CASSFSLDRGLSDGHGYTF.